One sample yielded the 6 T cell receptor beta chains listed below, sequenced in a study of regulatory T cells in long-lasting Graves disease. TCR beta libraries were built with iRepertoire HTBI primers and Arm-PCR of CDR3 regions. A single record per CDR3 protein comes from TCRdb applying MiXCR to the multiplex PCR reads. The table records about 400,000 distinct CDR3 sequences, less than 25% of them present only once. Time point here: persistent/refractory GD, antithyroid drugs over 5 years with positive TRAb. The TCR library used RNA extracted from PBMCs. The sample here was peripheral blood mononuclear cells (PBMCs), taken when the disease was refractory, from a patient treated with antithyroid drugs. Receptors originate from a female donor with Graves disease.

This clonotype appeared many times. V usage is TRBV3-1 and J usage is TRBJ1-5; D is unclear. This CDR3 region has 12 residues. V lost 1 base, J lost 3 bases, and 1 base lay in between. CDR1 is LGHDT, CDR2 YNNKEL, per germline (reference sequence). As DNA, the CDR3 is TGTGCCAGCAGCCAAGCCAATCAGCCCCAGCATTTT. Protein sequence: CASSQANQPQHF.

This clonotype turned up a few times. The V gene is TRBV19, the J gene TRBJ2-6; D may be TRBD2 (5 bases). The germline V gene has CDR1 LNHDA and CDR2 SQIVND (reference sequence). This CDR3 is 16 amino acids long. V lost 11 bases and J lost 0, with 17 bases in between. CDR3 amino acids: CASKFGVTSGANVLTF. The CDR3 nucleotides read TGTGCCTCAAAATTCGGGGTCACCTCTGGGGCCAACGTCCTGACTTTC. The full variable domain, completed using reference TRBV19 and TRBJ2-6, is DGGITQSPKYLFRKEGQNVTLSCEQNLNHDAMYWYRQDPGQGLRLIYYSQIVNDFQKGDIAEGYSVSREKKESFPLTVTSAQKNPTAFYLCASKFGVTSGANVLTFGAGSRLTVL.

This clonotype was recorded at least ten times. This chain links TRBV27 with TRBJ1-1; D is uncertain. Per germline, CDR1 MNHEY and CDR2 SMNVEV (reference sequence). V gave up 3 bases and J gave up 4 bases, with 15 bases separating them. The CDR3 covers 15 residues. The CDR3 reads CASSLMGVLSTEAFF. CDR3 sequence (DNA): TGTGCCAGCAGTTTGATGGGTGTGTTGAGCACTGAAGCTTTCTTT.

This clonotype was recorded at least ten times. V usage is TRBV28 and J usage is TRBJ2-5; no firm D call. From germline, CDR1 is MDHEN and CDR2 SYDVKM. The CDR3 has 18 residues. Trimming cost V 6 bases and J 3 bases, with 26 bases left between them. The CDR3: CASSGEPGPIAWEETQYF. DNA of the CDR3: TGTGCCAGCAGCGGCGAGCCGGGTCCAATAGCTTGGGAAGAGACCCAGTACTTC. Combining the CDR3 with reference TRBV28 and TRBJ2-5 gives the whole variable domain DVKVTQSSRYLVKRTGEKVFLECVQDMDHENMFWYRQDPGLGLRLIYFSYDVKMKEKGDIPEGYSVSREKKERFSLILESASTNQTSMYLCASSGEPGPIAWEETQYFGPGTRLLVL.

This clonotype came up many times. V gene TRBV19 combines with J gene TRBJ2-7; maybe TRBD1 (6 bases). V was cut by 1 base and J by 6 bases, with 13 bases left in between. The CDR3 extends over 14 amino acids. In germline, CDR1 is LNHDA, CDR2 SQIVND (reference sequence). CDR3 bases: TGTGCCAGTAGTATAGGACAGGCTCGCGGCGAGCAGTACTTC. It codes for CASSIGQARGEQYF.

This clonotype occurred many times. The chain links TRBV28 to TRBJ1-1; D is undetermined. The CDR3 sequence is 15 residues long. With 2 bases removed from V and 1 base from J, the gap between germline ends came to 11 bases. Per germline, CDR1 MDHEN and CDR2 SYDVKM. CDR3 DNA: TGTGCCAGCAGTTTAGAGGAGGGCTCGAACACTGAAGCTTTCTTT. Its protein is CASSLEEGSNTEAFF.